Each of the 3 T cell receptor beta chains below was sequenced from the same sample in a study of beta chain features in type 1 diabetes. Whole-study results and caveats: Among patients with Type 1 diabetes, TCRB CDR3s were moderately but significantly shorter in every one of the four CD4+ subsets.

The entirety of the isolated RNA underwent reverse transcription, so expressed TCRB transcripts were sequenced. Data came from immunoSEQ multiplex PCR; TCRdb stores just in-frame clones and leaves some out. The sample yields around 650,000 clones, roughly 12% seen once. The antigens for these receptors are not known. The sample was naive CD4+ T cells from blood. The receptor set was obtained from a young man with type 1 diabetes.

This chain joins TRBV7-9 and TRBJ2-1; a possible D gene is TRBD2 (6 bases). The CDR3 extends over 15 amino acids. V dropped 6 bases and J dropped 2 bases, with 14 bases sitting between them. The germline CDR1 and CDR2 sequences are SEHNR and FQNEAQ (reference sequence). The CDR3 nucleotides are TGTGCCAGCAGTAAAGGGGAGGCTGCCTACAATGAGCAGTTCTTC. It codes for CASSKGEAAYNEQFF.

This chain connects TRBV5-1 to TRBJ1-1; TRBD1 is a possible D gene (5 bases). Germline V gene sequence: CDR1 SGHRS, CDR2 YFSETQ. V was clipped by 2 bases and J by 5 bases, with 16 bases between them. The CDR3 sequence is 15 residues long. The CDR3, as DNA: TGCGCCAGCAGCTTTGGGTCGGTAGGGGATACTGAAGCTTTCTTT. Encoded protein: CASSFGSVGDTEAFF.

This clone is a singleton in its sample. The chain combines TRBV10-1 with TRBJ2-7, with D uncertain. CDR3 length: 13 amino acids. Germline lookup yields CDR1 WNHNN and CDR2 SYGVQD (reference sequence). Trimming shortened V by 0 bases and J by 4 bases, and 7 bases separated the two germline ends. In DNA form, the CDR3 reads TGCGCCAGCAGTGAGTCCGGCCGTTACGAGCAGTACTTC. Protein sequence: CASSESGRYEQYF.